This T cell receptor beta chain comes out of a study of blood T cell repertoires in COVID-19. In the study overall: The origin of the acute and convalescent COVID-19 samples was the United States, Italy and Spain.

Authors' methods: Cell counts per sample came from amplifying reference gene primers. Sequenced by immunoSEQ multiplex PCR; TCRdb stores in-frame clones only, minus some. V and J calls and clone size are given by that table; D and trimming were obtained from the DNA. Here the sample spans approximately 180,000 clones, 70% to 90% being singletons. The specimen was peripheral blood. The receptor was isolated from a human donor with active or convalescent COVID-19. The donor label of this sample is uncertain.

For the CDR3, the DNA is TGTGCCAGCAGTGAAATGTTCTACGAGTACTTC. Translated: CASSEMFYEYF. This chain joins TRBV2 and TRBJ2-7; D is undetermined. This CDR3 has 11 residues. Per the germline V gene, CDR1 is SNHLY and CDR2 is FYNNEI. Between the trimmed V and J ends, which lost 2 bases and 11 bases, there was a span of 10 bases.